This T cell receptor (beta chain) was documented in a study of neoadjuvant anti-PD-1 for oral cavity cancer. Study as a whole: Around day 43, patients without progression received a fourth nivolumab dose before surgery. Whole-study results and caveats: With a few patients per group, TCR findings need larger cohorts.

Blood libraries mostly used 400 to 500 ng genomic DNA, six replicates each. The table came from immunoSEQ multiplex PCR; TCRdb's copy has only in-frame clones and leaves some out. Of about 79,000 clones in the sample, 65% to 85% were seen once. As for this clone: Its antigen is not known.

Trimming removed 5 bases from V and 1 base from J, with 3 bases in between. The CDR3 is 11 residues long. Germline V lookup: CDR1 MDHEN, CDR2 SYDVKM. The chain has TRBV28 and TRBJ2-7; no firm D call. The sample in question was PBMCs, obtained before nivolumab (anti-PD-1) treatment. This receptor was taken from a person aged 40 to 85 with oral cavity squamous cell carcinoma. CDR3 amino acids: CASSGSYEQYF. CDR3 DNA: TGTGCCAGCAGTGGATCCTACGAGCAGTACTTC. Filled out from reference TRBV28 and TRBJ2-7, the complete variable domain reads DVKVTQSSRYLVKRTGEKVFLECVQDMDHENMFWYRQDPGLGLRLIYFSYDVKMKEKGDIPEGYSVSREKKERFSLILESASTNQTSMYLCASSGSYEQYFGPGTRLTVT.